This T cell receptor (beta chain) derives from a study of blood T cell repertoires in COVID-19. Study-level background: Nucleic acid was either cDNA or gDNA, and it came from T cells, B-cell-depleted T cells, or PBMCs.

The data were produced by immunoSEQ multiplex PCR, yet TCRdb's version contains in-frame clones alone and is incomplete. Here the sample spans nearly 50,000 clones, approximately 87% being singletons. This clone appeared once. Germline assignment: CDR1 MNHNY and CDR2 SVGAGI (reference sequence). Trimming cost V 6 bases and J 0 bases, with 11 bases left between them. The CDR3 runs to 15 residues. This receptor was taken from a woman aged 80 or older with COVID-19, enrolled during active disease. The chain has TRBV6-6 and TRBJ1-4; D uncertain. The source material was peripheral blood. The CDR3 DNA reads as TGTGCCAGCAGAGCTGACGGGACAACTAATGAAAAACTGTTTTTT. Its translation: CASRADGTTNEKLFF.